Below are 16 T cell receptor beta chains sequenced from a single sample in a study of cytomegalovirus exposure and HLA in healthy donors. Both 60 Vbeta primers and 13 Jbeta primers went into the PCR. Measured with immunoSEQ multiplex PCR; TCRdb has only the in-frame clones, and not every one. The top ten hold less than 4.5% of the sample, which has 200,000 to 250,000 clones, approximately 80% seen once. The sequenced material came from PBMCs. The receptors were sampled from a male donor in good health and CMV-seronegative.

This clone was recorded a few times. The chain joins TRBV4-1 to TRBJ1-4; D is ambiguous. V was clipped by 5 bases and J by 0 bases, with 7 bases between them. This CDR3 is 14 amino acids long. CDR1 and CDR2 from the germline V gene are MGHRA and YSYEKL. CDR3 in DNA: TGCGCCAGCAGCTCCAGGACAACTAATGAAAAACTGTTTTTT. It codes for CASSSRTTNEKLFF.

The DNA of the CDR3 is TGTGCCAGCAGTGACACTACGACTGAAGCTTTCTTT. Translation gives CASSDTTTEAFF. J is TRBJ1-1 and V is TRBV2; D unresolved. The CDR3 is 12 residues long. V dropped 3 bases and J dropped 5 bases, with 7 bases sitting between them. From germline, CDR1 is SNHLY and CDR2 FYNNEI.

This chain uses TRBV6-5 with TRBJ2-7; 7 bases fit TRBD1. This CDR3 is built from 15 residues. Germline V gene lookup returns CDR1 MNHEY and CDR2 SVGAGI. After removal of 7 bases from V and 7 bases from J, the junction contained 16 bases not matched to a gene. CDR3 region: CASKNADRPRGEQYF. In nucleotides, the CDR3 is TGTGCCAGCAAGAACGCGGACAGGCCTCGTGGGGAGCAGTACTTC.

This clone showed up just once. V gene TRBV2 combines with J gene TRBJ2-7; tentatively, D is TRBD1 (5 bases). The CDR3 is made up of 13 amino acids. CDR1 and CDR2 (germline): SNHLY, FYNNEI. Trimming cost V 1 base and J 10 bases, with 14 bases left between them. CDR3 nucleotides: TGTGCCAGCAGTGAAGAGCAGGTAGGGGTACAGTACTTC. This codes for CASSEEQVGVQYF.

CDR3 region: CASSMVREAGTGELFF. CDR3 coding DNA: TGTGCCAGTAGTATGGTGAGGGAAGCGGGCACCGGGGAGCTGTTTTTT. V gene TRBV19 combines with J gene TRBJ2-2, with D perhaps TRBD2 (6 bases). V lost 3 bases and J 4 bases, leaving 15 bases between the germline ends. In germline, CDR1 is LNHDA, CDR2 SQIVND (reference sequence). CDR3 length equals 16 residues.

The V and J genes are TRBV11-2 and TRBJ2-2; 11 bases are a match to TRBD2. Germline V gene sequence: CDR1 SGHAT, CDR2 FQNNGV. The V and J ends lost 5 bases and 5 bases, in that order; junction bases with no gene match: 7. The CDR3 consists of 16 residues. The CDR3 DNA reads TGTGCCAGCAGCGACGGGACTAGCGGTCGGACCGGGGAGCTGTTTTTT. Protein sequence: CASSDGTSGRTGELFF.

This rearrangement joins TRBV6-6 to TRBJ2-5; a weak D match, TRBD2 (6 bases). Trimming took off 0 bases at V and 7 bases at J, with 9 bases between the two ends. The CDR3 is made up of 13 amino acids. Per germline, CDR1 MNHNY and CDR2 SVGAGI (reference sequence). The CDR3 DNA reads TGTGCCAGCAGTTACTCCGGGGGTCGGACCCAGTACTTC. It specifies CASSYSGGRTQYF.

The rearrangement joins TRBV29-1 to TRBJ1-1; 7 nucleotides match TRBD1. V was clipped by 6 bases and J by 2 bases; unmatched bases: 12. Germline loops: CDR1 SQVTM, CDR2 ANQGSEA. CDR3 length: 15 residues. The CDR3, as DNA: TGCAGCGTCCAAAAGGAACCAGGGGGAAACACTGAAGCTTTCTTT. This gives the protein CSVQKEPGGNTEAFF. Together with reference TRBV29-1 and TRBJ1-1, the CDR3 gives the full variable domain: SAVISQKPSRDICQRGTSLTIQCQVDSQVTMMFWYRQQPGQSLTLIATANQGSEATYESGFVIDKFPISRPNLTFSTLTVSNMSPEDSSIYLCSVQKEPGGNTEAFFGQGTRLTVV.

The chain couples TRBV9 to TRBJ1-1; D gene uncertain. CDR3 length: 15 amino acids. Per the germline V gene, CDR1 is SGDLS and CDR2 is YYNGEE. V shed 1 base and J shed 0 bases, with 10 bases lying between them. CDR3 in amino acids: CASSVLDGMNTEAFF. DNA for the CDR3: TGTGCCAGCAGCGTACTGGACGGGATGAACACTGAAGCTTTCTTT.

The J gene is TRBJ1-2, the V gene TRBV29-1; D gene unclear. The CDR3 contains 14 residues. CDR1 and CDR2 from the germline V gene are SQVTM and ANQGSEA. V was cut by 6 bases and J by 4 bases, with 18 bases left in between. The CDR3 sequence is CSVRNPTSSYGYTF. The CDR3 coding sequence is TGCAGCGTCCGCAATCCGACTTCGAGCTATGGCTACACCTTC.

V gene TRBV27 combines with J gene TRBJ2-1; tentatively, D is TRBD1 (6 bases). This CDR3 has 12 residues. Germline V gene sequence: CDR1 MNHEY, CDR2 SMNVEV (reference sequence). Trimming removed 7 bases from V and 10 bases from J, with 14 bases in between. Here the CDR3 reads CASTGDAAEQFF. CDR3 DNA: TGTGCCAGCACAGGGGACGCCGCCGAGCAGTTCTTC.

The chain carries TRBV9 and TRBJ2-2; D remains unclear. The CDR3 covers 16 residues. CDR1 SGDLS and CDR2 YYNGEE come from the germline V gene. V gave up 0 bases and J gave up 3 bases, with 12 bases separating them. As DNA, the CDR3 is TGTGCCAGCAGCGTAGAGTTACTATGGGACACCGGGGAGCTGTTTTTT. Translation: CASSVELLWDTGELFF.

This clone turned up a few times. J is TRBJ1-5 and V is TRBV5-1; no reliable D call. V was trimmed by 0 bases and J by 0 bases, leaving 7 bases between them. Per the germline V gene, CDR1 is SGHRS and CDR2 is YFSETQ. The CDR3 loop spans 15 amino acids. The CDR3: CASSLAGVSNQPQHF. The CDR3 region has the DNA TGCGCCAGCAGCTTGGCCGGGGTTAGCAATCAGCCCCAGCATTTT.

Comment on this clone: The junction departs from germline at one end; a sequencing error may be responsible. The CDR3 DNA follows: TGTGCTAGCAGCTTTAGCCGGGACAGCCAACGAGAGACCCAGTACTTC. As protein: CASSFSRDSQRETQYF. The V call is TRBV7-7, the J call TRBJ2-5; 7 bases align to TRBD1. This CDR3 has 16 residues. Germline V lookup: CDR1 SSHAT, CDR2 FNYEAQ (reference sequence).

The chain is built from TRBV11-2 and TRBJ2-1, with 10 positions matching TRBD2. This CDR3 is built from 16 residues. The V gene end was trimmed by 4 bases and the J gene end by 0 bases; junction bases not matched to a gene: 3. Germline V gene sequence: CDR1 SGHAT, CDR2 FQNNGV. CDR3 coding DNA: TGTGCCAGCAGCTCCCCTAGCGGGAGCTCCTACAATGAGCAGTTCTTC. As protein: CASSSPSGSSYNEQFF. Full variable domain (remainder filled in from reference TRBV11-2 and TRBJ2-1): EAGVAQSPRYKIIEKRQSVAFWCNPISGHATLYWYQQILGQGPKLLIQFQNNGVVDDSQLPKDRFSAERLKGVDSTLKIQPAKLEDSAVYLCASSSPSGSSYNEQFFGPGTRLTVL.

This clone was counted between two and nine times. V is TRBV6-5 and J is TRBJ2-1, with D uncertain. Germline V CDR1 and CDR2: MNHEY, SVGAGI. The CDR3 contains 14 residues. V was clipped by 7 bases and J by 8 bases, with 18 bases between them. CDR3 loop: CASKARHLSHEQFF. The CDR3 bases are TGTGCCAGCAAAGCCCGACACTTGAGCCATGAGCAGTTCTTC.